This TCR beta chain was obtained from a study of response to subunit inactivated influenza vaccine. Notes on the study in general: Few additional T cells are recruited per seasonal influenza vaccination, authors suggested.

MiXCR, run by TCRdb on the RT-PCR reads, gives a single entry per CDR3 protein. In the table there are approximately 230,000 distinct CDR3 sequences, more than 9% of which are singletons. This clonotype was seen a handful of times. Its antigen is still unknown. The receptor was isolated from a man aged 45-65 years who received an inactivated influenza vaccine. Sequenced material: non-naive T cells sorted from PBMCs, taken around 14 days before vaccination.

For the CDR3, the DNA is TGTGCCACCTACCTCAACCCTCCGGGACTAGCGGGAGGAACCTCCTACGAGCAGTACTTC. This gives the protein CATYLNPPGLAGGTSYEQYF. This chain links TRBV28 with TRBJ2-7; 15 bases align to TRBD2. Germline-derived CDR1 and CDR2 are MDHEN and SYDVKM. After removal of 10 bases from V and 0 bases from J, the junction contained 19 bases not matched to a gene. This CDR3 is 20 amino acids long.